This TCR beta chain was sequenced for a study of blood T cell repertoires in COVID-19. Study details: In each case, the material was cDNA or gDNA derived from T cells, B-cell-depleted T cells, or PBMCs.

Authors' processing steps: Estimated nucleated cell counts came from reference gene primer amplification. Generated by immunoSEQ multiplex PCR, the TCRdb table keeps only in-frame clones and is missing some. V and J calls and clone size are given by that table; D and trimming were obtained from the DNA. Among about 190,000 clones listed, less than 90% were seen once. V lost 0 bases to trimming and J lost 3 bases, with 11 bases between them. The CDR3 runs to 15 residues. Germline CDR1 and CDR2: GTSNPN and SVGIG (reference sequence). In the case of this clone: The same CDR3 also results from other DNA sequences found in this sample.

The specimen sequenced was peripheral blood. This chain joins TRBV30 and TRBJ1-4; tentatively, D is TRBD1 (5 bases). The TCR was taken from a middle-aged woman with acute or convalescent COVID-19. The CDR3, as DNA: TGTGCCTGGAGTGTACCTACAGGTCCTAATGAAAAACTGTTTTTT. Protein: CAWSVPTGPNEKLFF.